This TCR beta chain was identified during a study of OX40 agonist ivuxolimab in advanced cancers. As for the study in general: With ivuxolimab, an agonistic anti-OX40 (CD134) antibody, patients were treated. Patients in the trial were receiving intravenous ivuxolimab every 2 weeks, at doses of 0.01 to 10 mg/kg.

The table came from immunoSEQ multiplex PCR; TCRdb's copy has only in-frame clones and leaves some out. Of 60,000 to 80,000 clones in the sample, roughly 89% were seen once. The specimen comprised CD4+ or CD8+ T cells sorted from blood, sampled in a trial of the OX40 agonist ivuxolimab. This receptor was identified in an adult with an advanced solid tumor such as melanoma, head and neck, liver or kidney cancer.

CDR3 sequence: CASSVVDRGNEQFF. In DNA form, the CDR3 reads TGTGCCAGCAGCGTAGTGGACAGGGGTAATGAGCAGTTCTTC. V gene TRBV9 combines with J gene TRBJ2-1; 9 bases align to TRBD1. This CDR3 is 14 amino acids long. Trimming removed 0 bases from V and 7 bases from J; junction bases left unmatched: 2. Germline V gives CDR1 SGDLS, CDR2 YYNGEE.